The TCR beta chain described here comes from a study of blood T cell repertoires in COVID-19. Trimming removed 2 bases from V and 6 bases from J, with 15 bases in between. CDR3 length: 15 residues. Germline lookup yields CDR1 SGHNT and CDR2 YYREEE (reference sequence). TCRdb's table, derived via immunoSEQ multiplex PCR, lists solely in-frame clones and lacks some. Of 200,000 to 300,000 clones listed, over 75% were seen once; the top ten hold about 1.6%. This TCR derives from a man in his forties who had recovered from COVID-19. The chain is built from TRBV5-4 and TRBJ2-1; tentatively, D is TRBD1 (7 bases). Sequencing was carried out using PBMCs or T cells enriched from blood (not recorded which). The CDR3 loop is CASSLGAGGSNEQFF. CDR3 coding DNA: TGTGCCAGCAGCTTAGGGGCAGGGGGGTCCAATGAGCAGTTCTTC.